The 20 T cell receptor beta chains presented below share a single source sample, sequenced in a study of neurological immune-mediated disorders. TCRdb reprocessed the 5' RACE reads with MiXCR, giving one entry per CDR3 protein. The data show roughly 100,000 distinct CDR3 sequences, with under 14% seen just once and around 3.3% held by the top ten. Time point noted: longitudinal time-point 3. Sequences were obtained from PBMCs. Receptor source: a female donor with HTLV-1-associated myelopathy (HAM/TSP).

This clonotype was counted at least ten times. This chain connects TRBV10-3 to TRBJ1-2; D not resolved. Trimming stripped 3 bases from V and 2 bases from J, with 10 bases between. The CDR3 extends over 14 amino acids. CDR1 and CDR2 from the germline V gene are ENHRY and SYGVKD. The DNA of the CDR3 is TGTGCCATCAGTGAACTTCTGGGAAACTATGGCTACACCTTC. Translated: CAISELLGNYGYTF.

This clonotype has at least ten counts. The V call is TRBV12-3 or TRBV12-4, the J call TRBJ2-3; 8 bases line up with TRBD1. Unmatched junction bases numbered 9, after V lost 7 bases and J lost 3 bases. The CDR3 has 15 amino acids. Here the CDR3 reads CASNPGQASTDTQYF. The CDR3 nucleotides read TGTGCCAGCAACCCGGGACAGGCCTCTACAGATACGCAGTATTTT.

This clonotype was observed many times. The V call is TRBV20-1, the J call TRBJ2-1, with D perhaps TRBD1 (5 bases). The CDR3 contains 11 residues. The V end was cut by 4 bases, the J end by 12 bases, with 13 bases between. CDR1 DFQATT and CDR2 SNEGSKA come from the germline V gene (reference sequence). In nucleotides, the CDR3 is TGCAGTGCTAATCAGGGATCTCGGCAGTTCTTC. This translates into CSANQGSRQFF.

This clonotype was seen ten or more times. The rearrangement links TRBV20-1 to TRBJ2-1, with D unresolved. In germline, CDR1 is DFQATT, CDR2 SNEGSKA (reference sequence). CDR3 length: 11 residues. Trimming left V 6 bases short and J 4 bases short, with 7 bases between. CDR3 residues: CSAPMYNEQFF. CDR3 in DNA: TGCAGTGCCCCTATGTACAATGAGCAGTTCTTC.

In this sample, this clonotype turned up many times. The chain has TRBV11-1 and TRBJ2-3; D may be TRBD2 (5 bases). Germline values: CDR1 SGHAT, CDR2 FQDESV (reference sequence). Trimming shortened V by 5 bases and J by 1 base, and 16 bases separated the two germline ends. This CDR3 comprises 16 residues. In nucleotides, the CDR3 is TGTGCCAGCAGCCGCTTTAGGACTCCTGGCACAGATACGCAGTATTTT. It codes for CASSRFRTPGTDTQYF. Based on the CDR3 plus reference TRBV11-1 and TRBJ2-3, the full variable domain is EAEVAQSPRYKITEKSQAVAFWCDPISGHATLYWYRQILGQGPELLVQFQDESVVDDSQLPKDRFSAERLKGVDSTLKIQPAELGDSAMYLCASSRFRTPGTDTQYFGPGTRLTVL.

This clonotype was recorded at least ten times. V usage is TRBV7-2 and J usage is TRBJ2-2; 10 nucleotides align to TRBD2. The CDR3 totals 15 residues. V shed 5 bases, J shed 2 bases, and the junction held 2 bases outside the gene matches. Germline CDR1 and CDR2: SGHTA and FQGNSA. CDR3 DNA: TGTGCCAGCAGCGGACTAGCGGCTAACACCGGGGAGCTGTTTTTT. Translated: CASSGLAANTGELFF. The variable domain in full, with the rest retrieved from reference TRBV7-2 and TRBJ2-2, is GAGVSQSPSNKVTEKGKDVELRCDPISGHTALYWYRQSLGQGLEFLIYFQGNSAPDKSGLPSDRFSAERTGGSVSTLTIQRTQQEDSAVYLCASSGLAANTGELFFGEGSRLTVL.

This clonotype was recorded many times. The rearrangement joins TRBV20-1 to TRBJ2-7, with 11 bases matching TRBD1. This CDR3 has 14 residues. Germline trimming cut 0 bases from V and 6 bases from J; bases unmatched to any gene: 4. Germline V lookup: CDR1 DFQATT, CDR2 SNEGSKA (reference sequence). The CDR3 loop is CSARDLGQGGEQYF. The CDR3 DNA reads TGCAGTGCTAGAGATCTGGGACAGGGGGGCGAGCAGTACTTC.

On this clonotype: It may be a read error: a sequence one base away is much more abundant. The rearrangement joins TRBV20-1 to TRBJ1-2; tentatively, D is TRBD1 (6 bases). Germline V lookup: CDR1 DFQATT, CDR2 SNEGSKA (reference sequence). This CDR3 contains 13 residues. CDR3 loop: CNARGVDFYGYTF. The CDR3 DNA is TGCAATGCTAGGGGGGTGGACTTCTATGGCTACACCTTC.

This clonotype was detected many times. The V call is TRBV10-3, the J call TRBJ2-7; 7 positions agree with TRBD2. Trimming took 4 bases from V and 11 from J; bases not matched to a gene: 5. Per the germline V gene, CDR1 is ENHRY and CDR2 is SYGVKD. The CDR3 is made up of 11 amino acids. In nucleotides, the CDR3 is TGTGCCATCAGTGGGGGGGGAAAGGAGTACTTC. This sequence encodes CAISGGGKEYF.

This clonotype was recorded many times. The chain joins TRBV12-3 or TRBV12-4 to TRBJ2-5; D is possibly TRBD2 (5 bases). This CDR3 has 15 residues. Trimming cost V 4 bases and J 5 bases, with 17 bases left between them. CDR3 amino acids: CASSSGPGVGETQYF. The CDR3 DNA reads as TGTGCCAGCAGTTCGGGCCCCGGGGTTGGTGAGACCCAGTACTTC.

The DNA for the CDR3 is TGCAGTGCTCCTCCCACAGGGGGCGGCGGCTACACCTTC. Translation gives CSAPPTGGGGYTF. The rearrangement joins TRBV20-1 to TRBJ1-2, with 9 bases lining up with TRBD1. This CDR3 spans 13 amino acids. The V gene's germline CDR1 is DFQATT and CDR2 SNEGSKA (reference sequence). Trimming removed 5 bases from V and 8 bases from J; junction bases left unmatched: 9.

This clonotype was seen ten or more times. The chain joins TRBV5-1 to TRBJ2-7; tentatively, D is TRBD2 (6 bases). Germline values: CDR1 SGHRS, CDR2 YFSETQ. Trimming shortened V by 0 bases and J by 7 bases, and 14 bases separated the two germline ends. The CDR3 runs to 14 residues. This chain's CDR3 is CASSLESPRGEQYF. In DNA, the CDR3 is TGCGCCAGCAGCTTGGAATCCCCCCGGGGGGAGCAGTACTTC.

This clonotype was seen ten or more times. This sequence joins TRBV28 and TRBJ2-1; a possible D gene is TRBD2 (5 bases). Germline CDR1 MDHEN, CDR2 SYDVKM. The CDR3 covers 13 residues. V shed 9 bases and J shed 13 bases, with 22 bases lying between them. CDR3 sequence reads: CASYRSGNPKQFF. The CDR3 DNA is TGTGCCAGTTACCGCTCCGGGAACCCGAAACAGTTCTTC.

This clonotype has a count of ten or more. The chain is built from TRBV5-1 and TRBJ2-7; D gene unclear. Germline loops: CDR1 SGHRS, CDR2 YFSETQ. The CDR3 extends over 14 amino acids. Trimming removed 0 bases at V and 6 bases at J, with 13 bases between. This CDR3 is CASSLGVLRSEQYF. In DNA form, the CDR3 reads TGCGCCAGCAGCTTGGGAGTTCTTCGCTCCGAGCAGTACTTC.

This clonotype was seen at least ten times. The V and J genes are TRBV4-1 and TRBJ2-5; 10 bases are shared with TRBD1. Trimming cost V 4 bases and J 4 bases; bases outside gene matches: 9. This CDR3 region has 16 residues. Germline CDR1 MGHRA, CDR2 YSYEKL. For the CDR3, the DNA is TGCGCCAGCAGCCCCCGGGACAGGGGCTCTGGAGAGACCCAGTACTTC. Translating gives CASSPRDRGSGETQYF.

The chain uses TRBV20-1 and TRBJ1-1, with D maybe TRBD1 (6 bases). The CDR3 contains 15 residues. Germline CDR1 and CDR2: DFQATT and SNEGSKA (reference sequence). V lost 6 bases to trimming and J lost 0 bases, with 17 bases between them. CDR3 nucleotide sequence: TGCAGTGCAGCCCACCCGACAGGCATGAACACTGAAGCTTTCTTT. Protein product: CSAAHPTGMNTEAFF.

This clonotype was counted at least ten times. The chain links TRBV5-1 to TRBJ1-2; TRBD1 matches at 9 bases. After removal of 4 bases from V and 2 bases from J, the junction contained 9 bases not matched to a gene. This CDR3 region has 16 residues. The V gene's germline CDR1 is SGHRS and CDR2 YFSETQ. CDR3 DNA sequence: TGCGCCAGCAGCCCTCCCGGGACAGGGAACAACTATGGCTACACCTTC. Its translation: CASSPPGTGNNYGYTF.

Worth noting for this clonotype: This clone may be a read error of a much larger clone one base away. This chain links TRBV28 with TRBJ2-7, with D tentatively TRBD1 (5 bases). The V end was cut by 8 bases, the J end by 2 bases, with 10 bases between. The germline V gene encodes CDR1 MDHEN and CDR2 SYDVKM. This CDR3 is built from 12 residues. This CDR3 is CASRTWTYEQYF. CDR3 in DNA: TGTGCCAGCCGGACATGGACCTACGAGCAGTACTTC.

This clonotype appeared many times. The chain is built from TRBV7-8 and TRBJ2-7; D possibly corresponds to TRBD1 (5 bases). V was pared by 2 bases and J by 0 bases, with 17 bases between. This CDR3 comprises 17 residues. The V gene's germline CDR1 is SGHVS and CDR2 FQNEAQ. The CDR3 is CASSLRETGTLSYEQYF. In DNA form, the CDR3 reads TGTGCCAGCAGCTTAAGGGAAACAGGAACCCTCTCCTACGAGCAGTACTTC.

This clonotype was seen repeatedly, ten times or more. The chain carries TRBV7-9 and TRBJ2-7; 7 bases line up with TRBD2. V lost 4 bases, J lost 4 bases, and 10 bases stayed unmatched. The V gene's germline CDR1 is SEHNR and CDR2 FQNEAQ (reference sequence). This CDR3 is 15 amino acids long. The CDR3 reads CASSSDGTKAYEQYF. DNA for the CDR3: TGTGCCAGCAGCTCCGACGGGACTAAGGCATACGAGCAGTACTTC.